The T cell receptor (beta chain) described here comes from a study of metastatic and nonmetastatic thyroid tumors. Overall study: It was across blood and tumor or nodule tissue from malignant and benign thyroid patients that repertoires were compared.

As originally analysed: It was from CDR3 differences across clinicopathological groups that a distant-metastasis classifier for papillary thyroid cancer was built. From the PCR reads, TCRdb re-called clones with MiXCR. The V and J calls shown here were made by TCRdb, not taken from the authors' results. The table lists 10,000 or so clones, less than 35% of them singletons. Ahead of thyroid surgery, no patient had received treatment of any kind. General observations from the study: Relative to benign nodules, malignant thyroid tumors were reportedly characterized by significantly elevated TCR beta diversity in blood and tumor.

In its sample, this clone was seen a few times. The antigen is undetermined. V lost 10 bases and J lost 5, with 17 bases in between. This CDR3 region has 13 residues. CDR1 is ENHRY, CDR2 SYGVKD, per germline. The TCR originated in a female donor with papillary thyroid cancer or a benign thyroid nodule (not recorded which). Some clones in this sample may be carry-over from other donors' samples. The gene calls are TRBV10-3 and TRBJ1-1, with D possibly being TRBD1 (5 bases). The sample consisted of tumor tissue. The CDR3 nucleotides read TGTGCCACCTGGGAAGGGGACGGTACTGAAGCTTTCTTT. It is translated as CATWEGDGTEAFF.